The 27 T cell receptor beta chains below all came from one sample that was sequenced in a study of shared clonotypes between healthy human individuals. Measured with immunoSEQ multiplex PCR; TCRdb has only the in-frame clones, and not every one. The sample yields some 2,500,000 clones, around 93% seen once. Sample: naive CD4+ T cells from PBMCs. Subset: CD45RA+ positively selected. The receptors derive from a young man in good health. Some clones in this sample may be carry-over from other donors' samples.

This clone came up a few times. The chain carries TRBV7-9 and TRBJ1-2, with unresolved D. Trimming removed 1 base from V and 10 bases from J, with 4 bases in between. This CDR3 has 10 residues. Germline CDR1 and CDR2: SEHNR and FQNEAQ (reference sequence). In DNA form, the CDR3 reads TGTGCCAGCAGCTTAGGTGACTACACCTTC. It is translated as CASSLGDYTF.

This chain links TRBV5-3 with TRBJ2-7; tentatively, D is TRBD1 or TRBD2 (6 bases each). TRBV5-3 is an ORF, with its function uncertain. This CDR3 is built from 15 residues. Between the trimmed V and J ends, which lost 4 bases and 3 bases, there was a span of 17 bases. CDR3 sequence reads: CARSPLAEGGYEQYF. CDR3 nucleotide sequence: TGTGCCAGAAGCCCACTGGCGGAGGGGGGCTACGAGCAGTACTTC.

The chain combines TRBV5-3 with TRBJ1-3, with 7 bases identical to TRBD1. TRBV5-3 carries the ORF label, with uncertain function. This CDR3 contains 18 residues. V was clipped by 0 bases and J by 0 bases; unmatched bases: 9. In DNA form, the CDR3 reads TGTGCCAGAAGCTTGGTGAGGGACAGAAACCTCTCTGGAAACACCATATATTTT. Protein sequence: CARSLVRDRNLSGNTIYF.

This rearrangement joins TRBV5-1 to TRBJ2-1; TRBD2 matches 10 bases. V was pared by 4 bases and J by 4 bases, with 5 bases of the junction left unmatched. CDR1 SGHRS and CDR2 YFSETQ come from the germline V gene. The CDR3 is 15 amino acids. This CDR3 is CASSPTSGYYNEQFF. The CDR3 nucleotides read TGCGCCAGCAGCCCGACTAGCGGGTATTACAATGAGCAGTTCTTC.

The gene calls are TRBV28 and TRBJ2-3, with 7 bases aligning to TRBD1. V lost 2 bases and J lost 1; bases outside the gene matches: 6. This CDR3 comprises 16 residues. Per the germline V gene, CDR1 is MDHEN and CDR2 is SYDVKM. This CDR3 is CASSLLSGGGTDTQYF. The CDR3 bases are TGTGCCAGCAGTTTACTGTCAGGGGGTGGCACAGATACGCAGTATTTT.

The CDR3 DNA sequence: TGTGCCAGCAGCAGCCGGGCCCGCGACACTGAAGCTTTCTTT. This sequence encodes CASSSRARDTEAFF. The chain uses TRBV7-8 and TRBJ1-1; no reliable D call. This CDR3 has 14 amino acids. Germline loops: CDR1 SGHVS, CDR2 FQNEAQ. V lost 5 bases, J lost 3 bases, and 13 bases lay in between. Drawing the rest from reference TRBV7-8 and TRBJ1-1, the complete variable domain is GAGVSQSPRYKVAKRGQDVALRCDPISGHVSLFWYQQALGQGPEFLTYFQNEAQLDKSGLPSDRFFAERPEGSVSTLKIQRTQQEDSAVYLCASSSRARDTEAFFGQGTRLTVV.

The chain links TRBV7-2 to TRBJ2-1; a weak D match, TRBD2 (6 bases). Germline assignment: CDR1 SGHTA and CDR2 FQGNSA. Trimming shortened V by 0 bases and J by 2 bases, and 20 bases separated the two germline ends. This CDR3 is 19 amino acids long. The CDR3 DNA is TGTGCCAGCAGCTTAGCAGGGACTGAAGCGGAATTCCCCTACAATGAGCAGTTCTTC. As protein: CASSLAGTEAEFPYNEQFF.

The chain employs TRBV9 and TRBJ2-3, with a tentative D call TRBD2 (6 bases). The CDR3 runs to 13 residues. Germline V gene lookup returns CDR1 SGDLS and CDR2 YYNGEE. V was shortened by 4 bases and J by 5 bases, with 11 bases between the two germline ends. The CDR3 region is CASSFRELDTQYF. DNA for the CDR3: TGTGCCAGCAGCTTTCGGGAGTTAGATACGCAGTATTTT.

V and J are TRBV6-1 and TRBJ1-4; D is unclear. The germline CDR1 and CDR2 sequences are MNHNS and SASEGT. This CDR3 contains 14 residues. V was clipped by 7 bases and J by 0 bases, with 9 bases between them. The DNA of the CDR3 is TGTGCCAGCACTCGGGGAGCAACTAATGAAAAACTGTTTTTT. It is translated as CASTRGATNEKLFF.

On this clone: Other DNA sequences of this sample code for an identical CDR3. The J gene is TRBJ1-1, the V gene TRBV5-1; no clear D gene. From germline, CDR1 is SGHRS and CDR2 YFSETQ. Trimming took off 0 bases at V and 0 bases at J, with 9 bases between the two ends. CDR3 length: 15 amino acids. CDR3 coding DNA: TGCGCCAGCAGCTTGGAACCGGGTCTGAACACTGAAGCTTTCTTT. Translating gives CASSLEPGLNTEAFF.

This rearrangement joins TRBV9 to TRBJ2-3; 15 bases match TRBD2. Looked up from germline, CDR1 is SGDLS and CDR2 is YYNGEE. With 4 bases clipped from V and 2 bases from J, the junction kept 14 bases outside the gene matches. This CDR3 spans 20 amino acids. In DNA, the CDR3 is TGTGCCAGCAGCCCCCTGGGGGGACTAGCGGGAGGTCGTACCACAGATACGCAGTATTTT. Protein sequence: CASSPLGGLAGGRTTDTQYF.

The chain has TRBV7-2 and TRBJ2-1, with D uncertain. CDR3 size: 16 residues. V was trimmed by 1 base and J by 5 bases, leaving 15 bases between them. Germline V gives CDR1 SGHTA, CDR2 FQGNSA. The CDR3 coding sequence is TGTGCCAGCAGCTTAGATTCGGGTGCTGGCCACAATGAGCAGTTCTTC. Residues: CASSLDSGAGHNEQFF.

This CDR3 is CASRPQGFEQFF. CDR3 DNA: TGCGCCAGCAGGCCACAGGGGTTCGAGCAGTTCTTC. The chain employs TRBV5-1 and TRBJ2-1, with 7 nucleotides matching TRBD1. CDR1 is SGHRS and CDR2 is YFSETQ in the germline V gene. The V segment lost 5 bases and the J segment 10 bases; nucleotides outside the gene matches: 6. The CDR3 spans 12 residues.

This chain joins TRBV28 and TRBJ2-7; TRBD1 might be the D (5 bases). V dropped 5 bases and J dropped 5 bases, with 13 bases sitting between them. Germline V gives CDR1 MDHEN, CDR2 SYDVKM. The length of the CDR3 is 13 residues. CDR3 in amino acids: CASSLPTVNEQYF. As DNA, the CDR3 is TGTGCCAGCAGTCTACCGACAGTTAACGAGCAGTACTTC.

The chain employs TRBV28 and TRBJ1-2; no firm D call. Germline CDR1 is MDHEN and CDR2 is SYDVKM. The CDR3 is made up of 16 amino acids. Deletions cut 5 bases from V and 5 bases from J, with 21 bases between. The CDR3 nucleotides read TGTGCCAGCAGTCCCCGCCCTTGGCAAAAAGAATATGGCTACACCTTC. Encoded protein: CASSPRPWQKEYGYTF.

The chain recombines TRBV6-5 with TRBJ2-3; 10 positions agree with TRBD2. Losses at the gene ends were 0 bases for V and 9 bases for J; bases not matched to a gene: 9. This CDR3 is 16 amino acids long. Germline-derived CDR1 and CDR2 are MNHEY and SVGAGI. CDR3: CASSYSTSGSSLTQYF. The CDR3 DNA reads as TGTGCCAGCAGTTACTCGACTAGCGGGTCCTCTTTGACGCAGTATTTT.

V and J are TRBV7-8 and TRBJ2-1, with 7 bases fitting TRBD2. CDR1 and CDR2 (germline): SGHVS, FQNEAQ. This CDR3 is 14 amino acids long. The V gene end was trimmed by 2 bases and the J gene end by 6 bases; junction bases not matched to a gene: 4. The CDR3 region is CASSLSGLGNEQFF. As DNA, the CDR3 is TGTGCCAGCAGCTTATCCGGACTAGGCAATGAGCAGTTCTTC.

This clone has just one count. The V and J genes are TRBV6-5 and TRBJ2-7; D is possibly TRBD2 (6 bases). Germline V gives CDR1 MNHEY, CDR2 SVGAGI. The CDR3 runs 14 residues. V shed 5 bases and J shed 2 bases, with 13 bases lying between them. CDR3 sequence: CASSTPGLTYEQYF. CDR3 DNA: TGTGCCAGCAGTACGCCAGGACTAACCTACGAGCAGTACTTC.

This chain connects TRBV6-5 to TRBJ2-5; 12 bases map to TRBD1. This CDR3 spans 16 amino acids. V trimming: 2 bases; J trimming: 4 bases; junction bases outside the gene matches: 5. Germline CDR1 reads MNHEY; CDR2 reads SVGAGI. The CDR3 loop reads CASSYRGTGGPETQYF. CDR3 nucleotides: TGTGCCAGCAGTTACAGGGGGACAGGGGGCCCAGAGACCCAGTACTTC.

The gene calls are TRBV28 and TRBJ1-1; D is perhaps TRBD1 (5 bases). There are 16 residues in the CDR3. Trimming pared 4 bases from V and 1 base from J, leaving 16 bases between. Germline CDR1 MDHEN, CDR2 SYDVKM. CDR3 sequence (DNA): TGTGCCAGCAGTTCCTCAGGGAACCTCCCGAACACTGAAGCTTTCTTT. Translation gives CASSSSGNLPNTEAFF.

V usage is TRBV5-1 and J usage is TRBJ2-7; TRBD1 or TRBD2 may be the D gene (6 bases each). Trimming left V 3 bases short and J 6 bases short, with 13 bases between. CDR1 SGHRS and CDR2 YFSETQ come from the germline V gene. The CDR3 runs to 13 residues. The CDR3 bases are TGCGCCAGCAGCTGGGGGGCGGGCTCCGAGCAGTACTTC. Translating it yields CASSWGAGSEQYF.

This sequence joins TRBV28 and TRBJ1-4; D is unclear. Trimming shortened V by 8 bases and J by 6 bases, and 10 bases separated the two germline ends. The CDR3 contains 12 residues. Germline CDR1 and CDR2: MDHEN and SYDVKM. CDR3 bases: TGTGCCAGCCAGACTGGGGATGAAAAACTGTTTTTT. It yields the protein CASQTGDEKLFF.

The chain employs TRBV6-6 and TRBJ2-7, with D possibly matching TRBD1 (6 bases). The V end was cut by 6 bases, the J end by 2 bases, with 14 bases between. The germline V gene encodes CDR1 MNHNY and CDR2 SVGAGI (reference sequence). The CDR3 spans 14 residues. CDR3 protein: CASRPGGTTYEQYF. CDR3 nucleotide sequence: TGTGCCAGCAGGCCCGGTGGGACAACCTACGAGCAGTACTTC.

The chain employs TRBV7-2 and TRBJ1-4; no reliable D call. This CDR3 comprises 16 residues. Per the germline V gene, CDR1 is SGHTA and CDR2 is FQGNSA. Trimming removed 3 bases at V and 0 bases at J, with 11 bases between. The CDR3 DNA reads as TGTGCCAGCAGCTTTGGTTCGGCAACAACTAATGAAAAACTGTTTTTT. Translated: CASSFGSATTNEKLFF. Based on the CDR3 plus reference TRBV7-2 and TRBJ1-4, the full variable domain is GAGVSQSPSNKVTEKGKDVELRCDPISGHTALYWYRQSLGQGLEFLIYFQGNSAPDKSGLPSDRFSAERTGGSVSTLTIQRTQQEDSAVYLCASSFGSATTNEKLFFGSGTQLSVL.

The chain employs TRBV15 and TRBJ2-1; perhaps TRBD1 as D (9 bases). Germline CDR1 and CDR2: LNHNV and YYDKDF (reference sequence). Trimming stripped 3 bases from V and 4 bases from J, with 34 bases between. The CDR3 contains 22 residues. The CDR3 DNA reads TGTGCCACCAGCAGGATCTTCGGCGGGACAGGGTATAGGACTAGCAGATACAATGAGCAGTTCTTC. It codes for CATSRIFGGTGYRTSRYNEQFF.

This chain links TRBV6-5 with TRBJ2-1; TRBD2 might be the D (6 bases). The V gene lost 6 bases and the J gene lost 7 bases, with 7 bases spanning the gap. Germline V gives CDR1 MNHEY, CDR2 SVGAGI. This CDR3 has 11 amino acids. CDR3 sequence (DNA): TGTGCCAGCAGCCGGGAGAATGAGCAGTTCTTC. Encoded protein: CASSRENEQFF.

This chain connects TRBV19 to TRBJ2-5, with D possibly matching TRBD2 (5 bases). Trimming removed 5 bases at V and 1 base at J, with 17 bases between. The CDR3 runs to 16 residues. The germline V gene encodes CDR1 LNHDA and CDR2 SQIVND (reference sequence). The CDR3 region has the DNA TGTGCCAGTAGTGGCCCGGGTCGAGGGCCCCAAGAGACCCAGTACTTC. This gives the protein CASSGPGRGPQETQYF. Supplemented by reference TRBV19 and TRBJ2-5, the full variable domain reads DGGITQSPKYLFRKEGQNVTLSCEQNLNHDAMYWYRQDPGQGLRLIYYSQIVNDFQKGDIAEGYSVSREKKESFPLTVTSAQKNPTAFYLCASSGPGRGPQETQYFGPGTRLLVL.